This T cell receptor (beta chain) was profiled in a study of T cells in tuberculosis. General study findings and limits: Active tuberculosis patients had shorter CDR3-alpha; the beta difference was nonsignificant.

This clone was recorded only once. Its antigen is currently unknown. Time point described: new active TB diagnosis, blood taken before or within 7 days of starting treatment. Only in-frame clones appear in the TCRdb table, and some are missing; sequencing was by immunoSEQ multiplex PCR. Among about 53,000 clones, 90% to 95% were seen once, and the ten largest hold approximately 1.5%. The length of the CDR3 is 15 residues. V was pared by 2 bases and J by 1 base, with 11 bases between. Looked up from germline, CDR1 is SGHTA and CDR2 is FQGNSA. This chain links TRBV7-2 with TRBJ1-1, with TRBD1 as a possible D gene (5 bases). This TCR was recovered from an adult with tuberculosis. The sample consisted of PBMCs, taken at tuberculosis diagnosis. This CDR3 is CASSLMLTGNTEAFF. The DNA for the CDR3 is TGTGCCAGCAGCTTAATGTTAACAGGGAACACTGAAGCTTTCTTT.